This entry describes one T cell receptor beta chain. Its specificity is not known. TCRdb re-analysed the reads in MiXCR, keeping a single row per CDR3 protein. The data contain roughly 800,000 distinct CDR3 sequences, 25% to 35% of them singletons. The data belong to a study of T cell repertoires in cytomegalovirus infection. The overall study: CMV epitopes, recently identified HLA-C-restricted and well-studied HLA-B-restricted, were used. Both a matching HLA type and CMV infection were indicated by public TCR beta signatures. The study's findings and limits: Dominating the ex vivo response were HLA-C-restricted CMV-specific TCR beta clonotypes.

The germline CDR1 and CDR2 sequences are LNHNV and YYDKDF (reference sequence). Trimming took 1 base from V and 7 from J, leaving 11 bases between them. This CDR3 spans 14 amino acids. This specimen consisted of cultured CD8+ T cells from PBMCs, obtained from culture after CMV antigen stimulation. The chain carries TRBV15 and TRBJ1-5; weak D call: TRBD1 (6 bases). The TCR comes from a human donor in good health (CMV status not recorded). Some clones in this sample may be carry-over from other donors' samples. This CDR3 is CATSRAGAGQPQHF. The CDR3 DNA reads TGTGCCACCAGCAGAGCGGGGGCTGGGCAGCCCCAGCATTTT.